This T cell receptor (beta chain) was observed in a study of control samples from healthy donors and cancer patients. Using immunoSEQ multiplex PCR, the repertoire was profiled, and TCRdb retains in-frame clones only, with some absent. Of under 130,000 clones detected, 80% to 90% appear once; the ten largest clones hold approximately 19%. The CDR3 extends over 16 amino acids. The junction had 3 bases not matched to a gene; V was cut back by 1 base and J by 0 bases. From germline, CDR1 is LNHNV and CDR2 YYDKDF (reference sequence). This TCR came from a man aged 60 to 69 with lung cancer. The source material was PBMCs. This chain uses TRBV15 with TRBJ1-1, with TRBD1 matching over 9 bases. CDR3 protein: CATSRADRGMNTEAFF. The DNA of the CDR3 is TGTGCCACCAGCAGAGCGGACAGGGGCATGAACACTGAAGCTTTCTTT.